Sequencing of this T cell receptor beta chain was carried out in a study of T cells in Graves' hyperthyroidism and ophthalmopathy. Findings and caveats of the study: Model output signaled ophthalmopathy a median roughly six months ahead of onset.

About this clonotype itself: Its antigen is not identified.

RNA transcripts served as the template for amplifying TCR beta CDR3 regions. The HTBI primer set served for first-round RT-PCR of the TCR CDR3. One entry per CDR3 protein, called by TCRdb with MiXCR from the multiplex PCR reads. The sample includes 450,000 to 550,000 distinct CDR3 sequences, approximately 25% seen only once; the top ten take around 10%. At least 3 on the Clinical Activity Score was recorded for ophthalmopathy patients, who also had NOSPECS grade at least 4 and duration under 3 months. Together with thyroid ultrasound, orbital computed tomography, serum thyroxine and TRAb, clinical symptoms were used for diagnoses. Germline V gene data show CDR1 as MNHNS and CDR2 as SASEGT. The CDR3 extends over 14 amino acids. V gave up 8 bases and J gave up 1 base, with 14 bases separating them.

The rearrangement joins TRBV6-1 to TRBJ1-1, with D unclear. Sequenced: blood. The TCR comes from a woman aged 25 to 45 with Graves' ophthalmopathy. CDR3 sequence reads: CASRFRSGNTEAFF. CDR3 nucleotide sequence: TGTGCCAGCCGCTTTAGGTCGGGGAACACTGAAGCTTTCTTT.